Presented here are 5 T cell receptor beta chains from one specimen sequenced in a study of T cell changes during pregnancy in multiple sclerosis. The assay was immunoSEQ multiplex PCR, and TCRdb's table has in-frame clones only and misses some. The table lists 35,000 to 45,000 clones, more than 85% of them singletons. Sequencing was performed on CD8+ T cells from peripheral blood mononuclear cells, taken in the first trimester of pregnancy. All receptors derive from a female donor with multiple sclerosis, enrolled in a pregnancy study.

This chain links TRBV2 with TRBJ2-1; D may be TRBD1 (5 bases). Germline CDR1 and CDR2: SNHLY and FYNNEI. This CDR3 is built from 15 residues. With 3 bases removed from V and 4 bases from J, the gap between germline ends came to 13 bases. The CDR3 sequence: CASSDRTNTYNEQFF. The DNA for the CDR3 is TGTGCCAGCAGTGACAGGACAAACACATACAATGAGCAGTTCTTC.

This clone has a single count. The chain uses TRBV7-9 and TRBJ2-7; tentative D call: TRBD2 (6 bases). V gave up 5 bases and J gave up 2 bases, with 16 bases separating them. The CDR3 sequence is 15 residues long. CDR1 is SEHNR, CDR2 FQNEAQ, per germline (reference sequence). CDR3 bases: TGTGCCAGCAGCCCCGCGGAGGGTTCCGCCTACGAGCAGTACTTC. This encodes CASSPAEGSAYEQYF.

DNA of the CDR3: TGTGCCACCAGCAGGGAAAGGGGGATTCAGCCCCAGCATTTT. Its protein product is CATSRERGIQPQHF. The chain is built from TRBV15 and TRBJ1-5; maybe TRBD1 (6 bases). The CDR3 consists of 14 residues. Germline loops: CDR1 LNHNV, CDR2 YYDKDF (reference sequence). The V and J ends lost 3 bases and 6 bases respectively, with 12 bases between them.

This clone showed up just once. J is TRBJ2-1 and V is TRBV5-1; 13 nucleotides align to TRBD2. Germline CDR1 reads SGHRS; CDR2 reads YFSETQ. Trimming took 4 bases from V and 0 from J; bases not matched to a gene: 7. The CDR3 runs to 18 residues. The CDR3 DNA reads TGCGCCAGCAGCCCACTAGCGGGGGGGCGAAGCTCCTACAATGAGCAGTTCTTC. It yields the protein CASSPLAGGRSSYNEQFF.

The chain combines TRBV5-1 with TRBJ2-7; D possibly corresponds to TRBD2 (6 bases). This CDR3 spans 16 amino acids. Trimming stripped 0 bases from V and 3 bases from J, with 16 bases between. Germline V gene data show CDR1 as SGHRS and CDR2 as YFSETQ. The CDR3 loop reads CASSLGRAFLGYEQYF. The CDR3 nucleotides read TGCGCCAGCAGCTTGGGGAGGGCCTTCCTTGGCTACGAGCAGTACTTC.